Listed here are 29 T cell receptor beta chains from one sample, sequenced in a study of T cells after yellow fever vaccination. TCRdb reanalysed the 5' RACE reads using MiXCR and keeps one entry per CDR3 protein. The sample shows around 530,000 distinct CDR3 sequences, approximately 16% of them seen only once. This material consisted of PBMCs, taken about 5 days after the first yellow fever vaccination. The receptors were sampled from a man between 18 and 29 years old who received the YFV17D yellow fever vaccine.

The table lists this clonotype with many counts. V and J are TRBV7-2 and TRBJ2-1; D remains unclear. CDR3 length: 14 amino acids. V gave up 3 bases and J gave up 0 bases, with 6 bases separating them. Germline V gene data show CDR1 as SGHTA and CDR2 as FQGNSA. The chain's CDR3 is CASSFDSSYNEQFF. CDR3 sequence (DNA): TGTGCCAGCAGCTTCGACTCCTCCTACAATGAGCAGTTCTTC. The variable domain in full, with the rest retrieved from reference TRBV7-2 and TRBJ2-1, is GAGVSQSPSNKVTEKGKDVELRCDPISGHTALYWYRQSLGQGLEFLIYFQGNSAPDKSGLPSDRFSAERTGGSVSTLTIQRTQQEDSAVYLCASSFDSSYNEQFFGPGTRLTVL.

This clonotype was counted a few times. CDR3 nucleotides: TGTGCCAGCAGTTCCCCGGACAGGGCAGATACGCAGTATTTT. Translating gives CASSSPDRADTQYF. This chain links TRBV28 with TRBJ2-3; the match to TRBD1 covers 8 bases. Germline CDR1 is MDHEN and CDR2 is SYDVKM. V was pared by 4 bases and J by 4 bases, with 4 bases of the junction left unmatched. The CDR3 is 14 amino acids.

This clonotype occurred a few times. V is TRBV20-1 and J is TRBJ1-2; no clear D. This CDR3 spans 16 amino acids. V was clipped by 3 bases and J by 2 bases, with 19 bases between them. Germline-derived CDR1 and CDR2 are DFQATT and SNEGSKA (reference sequence). This CDR3 is CSASSQMDGANYGYTF. The CDR3 DNA reads as TGCAGTGCTAGCTCCCAAATGGACGGAGCAAACTATGGCTACACCTTC.

This clonotype was seen more than once but under ten times. The rearrangement links TRBV5-6 to TRBJ1-3; D is unresolved. From germline, CDR1 is SGHDT and CDR2 YYEEEE. CDR3 size: 16 residues. The ends were cut back, 2 bases at V and 0 bases at J, with 12 bases in the middle. The CDR3 coding sequence is TGTGCCAGCAGCTTTTGGGCGGGCCGCTCTGGAAACACCATATATTTT. Protein: CASSFWAGRSGNTIYF.

This clonotype was seen a few times. This chain links TRBV7-9 with TRBJ1-1, with D possibly TRBD1 on 6 matching bases. Trimming took 1 base from V and 1 from J, leaving 16 bases between them. The germline V gene has CDR1 SEHNR and CDR2 FQNEAQ (reference sequence). The CDR3 contains 17 residues. This chain's CDR3 is CASSLEQGFLSNTEAFF. Written as DNA, the CDR3 is TGTGCCAGCAGCTTAGAACAGGGTTTTTTGTCGAACACTGAAGCTTTCTTT.

The rearrangement joins TRBV4-1 to TRBJ2-7; 7 nucleotides agree with TRBD2. The germline V gene encodes CDR1 MGHRA and CDR2 YSYEKL. The length of the CDR3 is 15 residues. V was pared by 1 base and J by 2 bases, with 5 bases of the junction left unmatched. The CDR3 here is CASSQAIAGAYEQYF. Written as DNA, the CDR3 is TGCGCCAGCAGCCAAGCCATTGCGGGAGCCTACGAGCAGTACTTC.

This clonotype has a handful of counts. The chain has TRBV21-1 and TRBJ2-7; TRBD1 is taken as the D call from the table, unchecked against the DNA. TRBV21-1 is a known pseudogene. The CDR3 loop spans 15 amino acids. CDR3 sequence (DNA): TGTGCCAGCAGCAGCGTCGACAGGCATTTCTACGAGCAGTACGTC. It translates to CASSSVDRHFYEQYV.

This clonotype has just a few counts. The chain has TRBV24-1 and TRBJ2-1; the D is unclear. The CDR3 is 11 amino acids. Between the trimmed V and J ends, which lost 7 bases and 10 bases, there was a span of 10 bases. Germline V gene sequence: CDR1 KGHDR, CDR2 SFDVKD. The CDR3 region is CATSEVGEQFF. CDR3 nucleotides: TGTGCCACCAGCGAGGTTGGGGAGCAGTTCTTC.

This clonotype was found a few times. V usage is TRBV12-3 or TRBV12-4 and J usage is TRBJ1-1; D is unresolved. This CDR3 is 13 amino acids long. V dropped 3 bases and J dropped 6 bases, with 11 bases sitting between them. Here the CDR3 DNA reads TGTGCCAGCAGTTTTCCGGGGTTCGCTGAAGCTTTCTTT. This gives the protein CASSFPGFAEAFF.

This chain joins TRBV2 and TRBJ2-7; D gene ambiguous. The ends were cut back, 6 bases at V and 3 bases at J, with 6 bases in the middle. In germline, CDR1 is SNHLY, CDR2 FYNNEI. This CDR3 spans 11 amino acids. CDR3 region: CASRVYYEQYV. The CDR3 region has the DNA TGTGCCAGCAGAGTCTACTACGAGCAGTACGTC.

The rearrangement links TRBV4-1 to TRBJ1-4, with TRBD1 identical over 8 bases. This CDR3 is built from 16 residues. The V gene end was trimmed by 4 bases and the J gene end by 7 bases; junction bases not matched to a gene: 11. The V gene's germline CDR1 is MGHRA and CDR2 YSYEKL. CDR3 DNA sequence: TGCGCCAGCAGCCCGTCGGCCCAGGGGGCGATTGAAAAACTGTTTTTT. Protein: CASSPSAQGAIEKLFF.

This clonotype was observed a few times. This chain connects TRBV7-8 to TRBJ2-1; 7 positions agree with TRBD2. CDR1 and CDR2 from the germline V gene are SGHVS and FQNEAQ. The J segment lost 5 bases and the V segment lost 2 bases, leaving 15 bases of the junction unmatched. The CDR3 is 18 residues long. The CDR3 region has the DNA TGTGCCAGCAGCTTATTAGCCCCCGTGGGCGGGGGTGACAATGAGCAGTTCTTC. It encodes CASSLLAPVGGGDNEQFF.

This rearrangement joins TRBV4-3 to TRBJ1-2; a possible D gene is TRBD1 (6 bases). CDR1 and CDR2 from the germline V gene are LGHNA and YSLEER. The CDR3 totals 14 residues. Trimming took 3 bases from V and 6 from J, leaving 14 bases between them. The CDR3 region is CASSHAGQKHGYTF. The CDR3 DNA follows: TGCGCCAGCAGCCATGCGGGACAAAAACATGGCTACACCTTC.

This clonotype was recorded many times. This rearrangement joins TRBV29-1 to TRBJ2-7; D perhaps matches TRBD1 (6 bases). V lost 7 bases to trimming and J lost 0 bases, with 10 bases between them. The CDR3 covers 12 residues. Germline-derived CDR1 and CDR2 are SQVTM and ANQGSEA. The CDR3 protein is CSATGISYEQYF. CDR3 in DNA: TGCAGCGCCACAGGGATCTCCTACGAGCAGTACTTC.

This chain joins TRBV6-5 and TRBJ2-7; 7 nucleotides line up with TRBD1. The CDR3 loop spans 14 amino acids. The germline V gene has CDR1 MNHEY and CDR2 SVGAGI. V was pared by 1 base and J by 3 bases, with 3 bases of the junction left unmatched. The CDR3 sequence is CASSYWDRNYEQYF. The CDR3 DNA reads TGTGCCAGCAGTTACTGGGACAGAAACTACGAGCAGTACTTC.

The gene calls are TRBV20-1 and TRBJ2-5, with unresolved D. V was trimmed by 2 bases and J by 4 bases, leaving 11 bases between them. CDR3 length: 13 residues. Germline V gene sequence: CDR1 DFQATT, CDR2 SNEGSKA (reference sequence). CDR3 nucleotides: TGCAGTGCTAGATGGGCAGGTGGAGAGACCCAGTACTTC. It yields the protein CSARWAGGETQYF.

In its sample, this clonotype was seen many times. J is TRBJ1-2 and V is TRBV5-4; 7 bases line up with TRBD1. Germline assignment: CDR1 SGHNT and CDR2 YYREEE (reference sequence). The CDR3 is made up of 15 amino acids. Germline trimming cut 5 bases from V and 2 bases from J; bases unmatched to any gene: 9. CDR3 sequence reads: CASRPTRQGNYGYTF. As DNA, the CDR3 is TGTGCCAGCAGACCGACGAGACAGGGAAACTATGGCTACACCTTC.

This chain's CDR3 is CASSQLPDTGELFF. The CDR3 DNA is TGTGCCAGCAGCCAGCTCCCCGACACCGGGGAGCTGTTTTTT. The chain joins TRBV7-9 to TRBJ2-2; no clear D gene. This CDR3 spans 14 amino acids. Germline CDR1 reads SEHNR; CDR2 reads FQNEAQ (reference sequence). V shed 5 bases and J shed 3 bases, with 10 bases lying between them.

The chain links TRBV7-9 to TRBJ1-1; tentative D call: TRBD1 (5 bases). The ends were cut back, 6 bases at V and 5 bases at J, with 10 bases in the middle. Germline CDR1 and CDR2: SEHNR and FQNEAQ (reference sequence). The CDR3 contains 12 residues. CDR3 coding DNA: TGTGCCAGCAGAGCTCAGGGAACTGAAGCTTTCTTT. This encodes CASRAQGTEAFF. The variable domain in full, completed from reference TRBV7-9 and TRBJ1-1, reads DTGVSQNPRHKITKRGQNVTFRCDPISEHNRLYWYRQTLGQGPEFLTYFQNEAQLEKSRLLSDRFSAERPKGSFSTLEIQRTEQGDSAMYLCASRAQGTEAFFGQGTRLTVV.

The chain combines TRBV6-1 with TRBJ2-3; 7 nucleotides match TRBD2. From germline, CDR1 is MNHNS and CDR2 SASEGT. V dropped 5 bases and J dropped 0; count of bases not matched to a gene: 5. The length of the CDR3 is 15 residues. The CDR3 coding sequence is TGTGCCAGCAGTCCGGCGGGACTAAGCACAGATACGCAGTATTTT. As protein: CASSPAGLSTDTQYF.

The chain combines TRBV7-3 with TRBJ2-1; 12 nucleotides line up with TRBD2. Germline lookup yields CDR1 SGHTA and CDR2 FQGTGA. J lost 5 bases, V lost 5 bases, and 1 base had no gene match. The CDR3 spans 14 residues. The CDR3 coding sequence is TGTGCCAGCAGCCTAGCGGGGGGGCACAATGAGCAGTTCTTC. It encodes CASSLAGGHNEQFF.

This clonotype was counted only a few times. The chain employs TRBV6-1 and TRBJ2-2; 7 bases map to TRBD2. Germline V gives CDR1 MNHNS, CDR2 SASEGT. This CDR3 has 17 amino acids. J gave up 7 bases and V 6 bases, and 17 bases lay outside the gene matches. CDR3 sequence reads: CASSLQILASPFGELFF. CDR3 bases: TGTGCCAGCAGCCTTCAGATACTAGCGTCCCCGTTCGGGGAGCTGTTTTTT.

The J gene is TRBJ2-2, the V gene TRBV7-2; D not resolved. Trimming pared 0 bases from V and 4 bases from J, leaving 12 bases between. The CDR3 contains 16 residues. Germline V gene data show CDR1 as SGHTA and CDR2 as FQGNSA. This CDR3 reads CASSLAFTPGTGELFF. CDR3 DNA: TGTGCCAGCAGCTTAGCGTTCACGCCGGGCACCGGGGAGCTGTTTTTT.

This clonotype was observed a few times. J is TRBJ1-1 and V is TRBV7-9, with TRBD1 matching 8 bases. V lost 4 bases to trimming and J lost 5 bases; unmatched junction nucleotides: 6. The CDR3 contains 14 residues. The V gene's germline CDR1 is SEHNR and CDR2 FQNEAQ (reference sequence). The CDR3 region has the DNA TGTGCCAGCAGCTCGGACAGGGCGGGGACTGAAGCTTTCTTT. It translates to CASSSDRAGTEAFF.

This clonotype was detected only a few times. The CDR3 sequence is CASSEGRRNTF. As DNA, the CDR3 is TGTGCCAGCAGCGAGGGACGGAGGAACACCTTC. This sequence joins TRBV7-2 and TRBJ1-2; TRBD1 might be the D (5 bases). Trimming removed 5 bases at V and 12 bases at J, with 13 bases between. Germline V gene lookup returns CDR1 SGHTA and CDR2 FQGNSA. This CDR3 is built from 11 residues.

This clonotype has at least ten counts. The chain is built from TRBV5-1 and TRBJ2-7, with D perhaps matching TRBD1 or TRBD2 (5 bases each). Germline lookup yields CDR1 SGHRS and CDR2 YFSETQ. This CDR3 has 12 residues. Trimming removed 4 bases from V and 5 bases from J, with 10 bases in between. The CDR3 spells CASSRGENEQYF. The CDR3 coding sequence is TGCGCCAGCAGCCGGGGCGAGAACGAGCAGTACTTC.

This clonotype was seen a handful of times. This sequence joins TRBV12-3 or TRBV12-4 and TRBJ1-1; TRBD1 might be the D (6 bases). V lost 4 bases and J lost 2, with 14 bases in between. The CDR3 totals 15 residues. As DNA, the CDR3 is TGTGCCAGCAGTTCTCCGGGACACCAAAACACTGAAGCTTTCTTT. This encodes CASSSPGHQNTEAFF.

This clonotype has more than one count but fewer than ten. The chain is built from TRBV12-3 or TRBV12-4 and TRBJ2-5, with 16 bases that match TRBD2. V gave up 5 bases and J gave up 4 bases; unmatched junction bases: 4. The CDR3 totals 16 residues. The CDR3 DNA sequence: TGTGCCAGCAGTAAGGGACTAGCGGGGGGGCGAGAGACCCAGTACTTC. This encodes CASSKGLAGGRETQYF.

This clonotype has a single count. The chain employs TRBV2 and TRBJ2-7; TRBD1 agrees at 10 bases. This CDR3 region has 13 residues. Germline-derived CDR1 and CDR2 are SNHLY and FYNNEI. Unmatched junction bases numbered 6, after V lost 6 bases and J lost 7 bases. The CDR3 nucleotides read TGTGCCAGCAGGATAGGACAGGGGGGAGAGCAGTACTTC. This gives the protein CASRIGQGGEQYF. The whole variable domain, remainder taken from reference TRBV2 and TRBJ2-7, is EPEVTQTPSHQVTQMGQEVILRCVPISNHLYFYWYRQILGQKVEFLVSFYNNEISEKSEIFDDQFSVERPDGSNFTLKIRSTKLEDSAMYFCASRIGQGGEQYFGPGTRLTVT.